A single sample gave rise to the 12 T cell receptor beta chains below, sequenced in a study of blood T cell repertoires in COVID-19 (dated by TCRdb to 2020 to 2022). Libraries were constructed by the immunoSEQ multiplex PCR assay. In its TCRdb copy, this immuneACCESS table keeps in-frame sequences only and misses some clones. Where compared with another copy, unresolved V genes explain less than half of these, and the others have no known cause. A total of under 300,000 clones appear in this sample, roughly 80% of them only once. The top ten constitute 4.5% to 6% of the sample. Sequencing was done on a sample of peripheral blood. The receptors were sampled from a woman aged 80 or older with active or convalescent COVID-19.

V is TRBV28 and J is TRBJ2-6; D not resolved. Between the trimmed V and J ends, which lost 3 bases and 3 bases, there was a span of 6 bases. The CDR3 is 14 amino acids. Germline assignment: CDR1 MDHEN and CDR2 SYDVKM. The DNA of the CDR3 is TGTGCCAGCAGTTTCCAATTTGGGGCCAACGTCCTGACTTTC. It is translated as CASSFQFGANVLTF.

The CDR3 is CASSELTGDSDEQYF. CDR3 DNA sequence: TGTGCCAGCAGTGAATTGACAGGGGATAGCGACGAGCAGTACTTC. This chain connects TRBV25-1 to TRBJ2-7, with 8 bases that match TRBD1. Germline assignment: CDR1 MGHDK and CDR2 SYGVNS. This CDR3 has 15 residues. The V and J ends lost 1 base and 5 bases, in that order; junction bases with no gene match: 7.

The chain has TRBV6-5 and TRBJ1-6; D is ambiguous. This CDR3 is built from 13 residues. CDR1 and CDR2 from the germline V gene are MNHEY and SVGAGI. V gave up 5 bases and J gave up 5 bases, with 7 bases separating them. CDR3 nucleotide sequence: TGTGCCAGCAGTACAACCGATAATTCACCCCTCCACTTT. This sequence encodes CASSTTDNSPLHF.

This rearrangement joins TRBV16 to TRBJ1-6; D may be TRBD1 (6 bases). The CDR3 contains 15 residues. From germline, CDR1 is KGHSY and CDR2 FQNENV. The ends were cut back, 0 bases at V and 10 bases at J, with 13 bases in the middle. CDR3 residues: CASSQSGQGSSPLHF. For the CDR3, the DNA is TGTGCCAGCAGCCAATCCGGCCAGGGGAGCTCACCCCTCCACTTT.

This sequence joins TRBV21-1 and TRBJ2-1; the table calls TRBD1, which could not be checked here. TRBV21-1 is noted as a pseudogene. The CDR3 length is 13 residues. Here the CDR3 DNA reads TGTGCCAGCAGCGAGCAGGGTTTCAATGAGCAGTTCTTC. Its protein product is CASSEQGFNEQFF.

The chain combines TRBV15 with TRBJ1-3, with D perhaps TRBD1 (6 bases). Germline loops: CDR1 LNHNV, CDR2 YYDKDF (reference sequence). This CDR3 is 15 amino acids long. Trimming took 5 bases from V and 2 from J, leaving 13 bases between them. This CDR3 is CATSRGGATGNTIYF. The CDR3 DNA sequence: TGTGCCACCAGCCGGGGGGGCGCGACTGGAAACACCATATATTTT.

The V and J genes are TRBV7-9 and TRBJ1-4; D remains ambiguous. Germline-derived CDR1 and CDR2 are SEHNR and FQNEAQ (reference sequence). V was clipped by 0 bases and J by 12 bases, with 11 bases between them. CDR3 length: 13 amino acids. CDR3 amino acids: CASSLAGSEELFF. DNA for the CDR3: TGTGCCAGCAGCTTAGCCGGTTCGGAGGAACTGTTTTTT.

The chain links TRBV5-5 to TRBJ2-6; 7 nucleotides line up with TRBD1. CDR3 length: 16 residues. V lost 4 bases to trimming and J lost 0 bases; unmatched junction nucleotides: 4. CDR1 is SGHKS and CDR2 is YYEKEE in the germline V gene (reference sequence). The CDR3: CASSLDRTSGANVLTF. DNA of the CDR3: TGTGCCAGCAGCCTGGACAGGACCTCTGGGGCCAACGTCCTGACTTTC.

This sequence joins TRBV10-3 and TRBJ2-5; 13 bases match TRBD2. V trimming: 2 bases; J trimming: 5 bases; junction bases outside the gene matches: 5. Germline values: CDR1 ENHRY, CDR2 SYGVKD. The CDR3 runs 16 residues. CDR3 DNA: TGTGCCATCAGTGAGCCCGGACTAGCGGGAGATGAGACCCAGTACTTC. Translation gives CAISEPGLAGDETQYF.

The V gene is TRBV5-4, the J gene TRBJ1-2, with unresolved D. The CDR3 is 13 residues long. The V gene's germline CDR1 is SGHNT and CDR2 YYREEE (reference sequence). V was cut by 2 bases and J by 4 bases, with 9 bases left in between. The chain's CDR3 is CASSFSGIYGYTF. The CDR3 DNA sequence: TGTGCCAGCAGCTTCTCAGGTATCTATGGCTACACCTTC. Complete variable domain (other parts from reference TRBV5-4 and TRBJ1-2): ETGVTQSPTHLIKTRGQQVTLRCSSQSGHNTVSWYQQALGQGPQFIFQYYREEENGRGNFPPRFSGLQFPNYSSELNVNALELDDSALYLCASSFSGIYGYTFGSGTRLTVV.

This clone has just one count. CDR3 nucleotides: TGCGCCAGCAGCTCCGGAGGCGGCTGGGGACAAGAGACCCAGTACTTC. This gives the protein CASSSGGGWGQETQYF. The chain uses TRBV5-1 and TRBJ2-5; a possible D gene is TRBD2 (5 bases). Deletions cut 3 bases from V and 2 bases from J, with 17 bases between. This CDR3 is built from 16 residues. Germline CDR1 and CDR2: SGHRS and YFSETQ.

The chain employs TRBV2 and TRBJ2-6, with a possible D match to TRBD2 (6 bases). Trimming took 6 bases from V and 0 from J, leaving 6 bases between them. CDR1 is SNHLY, CDR2 FYNNEI, per germline. CDR3 length: 14 residues. The CDR3 DNA reads as TGTGCCAGCAGGCGGGACTCTGGGGCCAACGTCCTGACTTTC. Protein sequence: CASRRDSGANVLTF.